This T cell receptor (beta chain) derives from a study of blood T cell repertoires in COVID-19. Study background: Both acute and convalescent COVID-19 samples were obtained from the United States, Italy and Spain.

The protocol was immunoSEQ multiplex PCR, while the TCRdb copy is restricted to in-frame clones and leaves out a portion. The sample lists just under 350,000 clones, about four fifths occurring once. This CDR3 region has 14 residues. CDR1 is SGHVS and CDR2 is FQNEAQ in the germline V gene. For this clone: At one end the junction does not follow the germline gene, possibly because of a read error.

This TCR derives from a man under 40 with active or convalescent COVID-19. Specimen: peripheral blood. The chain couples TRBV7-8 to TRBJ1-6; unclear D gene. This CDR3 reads CASSLSTANPPLHF. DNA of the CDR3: TGTGCCAGCAGCTTAAGCACAGCTAATCCACCCCTCCACTTT.